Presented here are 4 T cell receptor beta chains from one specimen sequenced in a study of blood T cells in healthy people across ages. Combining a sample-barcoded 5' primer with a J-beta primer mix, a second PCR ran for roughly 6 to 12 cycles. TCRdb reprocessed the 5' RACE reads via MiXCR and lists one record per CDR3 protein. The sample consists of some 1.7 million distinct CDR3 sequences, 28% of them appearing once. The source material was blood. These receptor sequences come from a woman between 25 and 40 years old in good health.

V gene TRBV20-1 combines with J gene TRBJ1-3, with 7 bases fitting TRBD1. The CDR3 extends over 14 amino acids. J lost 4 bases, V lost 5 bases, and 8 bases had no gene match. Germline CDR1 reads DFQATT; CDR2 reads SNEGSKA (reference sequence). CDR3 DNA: TGCAGTGCTCGAGGGGGCTCTTACGGAAACACCATATATTTT. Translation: CSARGGSYGNTIYF.

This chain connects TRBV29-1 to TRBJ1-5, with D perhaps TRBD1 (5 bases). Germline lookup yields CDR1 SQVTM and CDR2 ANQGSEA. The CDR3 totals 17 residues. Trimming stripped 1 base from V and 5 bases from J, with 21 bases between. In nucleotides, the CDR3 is TGCAGCGTTGAAGCGCGTCGACGTACCTTCAGGGATCAGCCCCAGCATTTT. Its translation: CSVEARRRTFRDQPQHF.

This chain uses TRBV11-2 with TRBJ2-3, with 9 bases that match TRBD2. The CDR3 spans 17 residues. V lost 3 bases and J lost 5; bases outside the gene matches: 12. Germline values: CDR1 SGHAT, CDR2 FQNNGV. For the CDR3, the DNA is TGTGCCAGCAGCTTTGGAGCGGGGGGCGTTTTTAAAGATACGCAGTATTTT. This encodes CASSFGAGGVFKDTQYF. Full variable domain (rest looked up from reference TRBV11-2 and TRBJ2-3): EAGVAQSPRYKIIEKRQSVAFWCNPISGHATLYWYQQILGQGPKLLIQFQNNGVVDDSQLPKDRFSAERLKGVDSTLKIQPAKLEDSAVYLCASSFGAGGVFKDTQYFGPGTRLTVL.

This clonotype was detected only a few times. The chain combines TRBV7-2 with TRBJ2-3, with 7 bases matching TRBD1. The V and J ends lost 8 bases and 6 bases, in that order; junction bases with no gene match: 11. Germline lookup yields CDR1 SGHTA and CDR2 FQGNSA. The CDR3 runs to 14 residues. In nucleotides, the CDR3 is TGTGCCAGCGGACAGGTTTTAGCAGGGGATACGCAGTATTTT. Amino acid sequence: CASGQVLAGDTQYF.